These 9 T cell receptor beta chains originate from one sample sequenced in a study of CDR3 diversity in severe acne. A single record per CDR3 protein comes from TCRdb applying MiXCR to the PCR reads. The sample shows roughly 100,000 distinct CDR3 sequences, about half of them seen only once. The sample comprised blood. The receptors were gathered from a male donor with acne.

This chain links TRBV7-2 with TRBJ2-3, with 9 bases matching TRBD1. Germline CDR1 is SGHTA and CDR2 is FQGNSA. J gave up 4 bases and V 0 bases, and 5 bases lay outside the gene matches. CDR3 length equals 16 residues. The chain's CDR3 is CASSLAGQGWPDTQYF. The CDR3 region has the DNA TGTGCCAGCAGCTTAGCTGGACAGGGGTGGCCAGATACGCAGTATTTT.

On this clonotype: A much bigger clone sits one base away, suggesting this may be a read error. V gene TRBV25-1 combines with J gene TRBJ1-2; no reliable D call. The CDR3 is 14 residues long. Germline V gene lookup returns CDR1 MGHDK and CDR2 SYGVNS. The V end was cut by 7 bases, the J end by 5 bases, with 17 bases between. The CDR3 bases are TGTGCCAGCATCCCAGAGGGCCGGAGATATGGCTACACCTTC. This gives the protein CASIPEGRRYGYTF.

The chain joins TRBV7-2 to TRBJ1-2, with D possibly TRBD1 on 5 matching bases. This CDR3 contains 16 residues. Trimming took off 1 base at V and 4 bases at J, with 16 bases between the two ends. Per the germline V gene, CDR1 is SGHTA and CDR2 is FQGNSA. CDR3 nucleotide sequence: TGTGCCAGCAGCTTAGGGGGCGGTTGGTTGGGCTATGGCTACACCTTC. Translating gives CASSLGGGWLGYGYTF.

V is TRBV25-1 and J is TRBJ2-5, with TRBD2 identical over 11 bases. Germline assignment: CDR1 MGHDK and CDR2 SYGVNS. The V segment lost 4 bases and the J segment 0 bases; nucleotides outside the gene matches: 19. This CDR3 is built from 21 residues. CDR3 amino acids: CASSVLVGTSGSPTYQETQYF. DNA of the CDR3: TGTGCCAGCAGTGTGTTGGTCGGCACTAGCGGGAGCCCGACGTACCAAGAGACCCAGTACTTC.

As DNA, the CDR3 is TGCAGCGGGGAGAGTTCCTATGGCTACACCTTC. Translation gives CSGESSYGYTF. The genes are TRBV29-1 and TRBJ1-2, with unresolved D. Trimming removed 7 bases at V and 4 bases at J, with 10 bases between. Germline loops: CDR1 SQVTM, CDR2 ANQGSEA. This CDR3 has 11 residues.

The sample holds many counts of this clonotype. The CDR3 is CASSYSGNSPLHF. CDR3 in DNA: TGTGCCAGCAGCTATTCGGGTAATTCACCCCTCCACTTT. The chain links TRBV7-2 to TRBJ1-6; D is uncertain. The CDR3 has 13 residues. The V gene lost 4 bases and the J gene lost 6 bases, with 7 bases spanning the gap. Germline V gene lookup returns CDR1 SGHTA and CDR2 FQGNSA.

In the case of this clonotype: A much larger clonotype is one base distant, so this may be a read error. As DNA, the CDR3 is TGTGCCAGTATGGGCAGCCAAGAGGCCCAGTACTTC. Protein: CASMGSQEAQYF. This rearrangement joins TRBV6-6 to TRBJ2-5; no clear D. The V gene's germline CDR1 is MNHNY and CDR2 SVGAGI (reference sequence). The CDR3 extends over 12 amino acids.

The chain couples TRBV7-8 to TRBJ2-5; no clear D gene. The germline V gene has CDR1 SGHVS and CDR2 FQNEAQ. Trimming removed 8 bases from V and 5 bases from J, with 9 bases in between. The CDR3 is 11 amino acids. The CDR3 nucleotides are TGTGCCAGCCGATCCTGGGAGACCCAGTACTTC. Its protein is CASRSWETQYF.

This clonotype was seen a handful of times. V usage is TRBV11-2 and J usage is TRBJ2-3; 8 bases agree with TRBD2. This CDR3 is built from 16 residues. CDR1 is SGHAT, CDR2 FQNNGV, per germline. V was clipped by 1 base and J by 5 bases; unmatched bases: 8. CDR3 bases: TGTGCCAGCAGCTTAGGGGCCACCGGGGGGGTAGATACGCAGTATTTT. Translating gives CASSLGATGGVDTQYF.